This TCR beta chain was observed in a study of shared clonotypes between healthy human individuals. TCRdb keeps only in-frame clones here, not all; method: immunoSEQ multiplex PCR. The table has about 980,000 clones, 70% to 85% seen once; the top ten hold approximately 1.5%. CDR3 size: 16 residues. The V gene's germline CDR1 is MGHDK and CDR2 SYGVNS. J was trimmed by 6 bases and V by 3 bases; bases with no gene match: 5. The receptor's source is a man aged 18 to 35 in good health. The rearrangement joins TRBV25-1 to TRBJ2-2, with TRBD2 identical over 12 bases. What was sequenced was memory CD4+ T cells sorted from blood. Subset indicated: CD45RA-negative fraction. The CDR3, as DNA: TGTGCCAGCAGTGACCCCGCTAGCGGGAGGGCCGGGGAGCTGTTTTTT. Translating gives CASSDPASGRAGELFF.